The 12 T cell receptor beta chains listed next were all sequenced from one sample in a study of T cells in localized non-small cell lung cancer. Produced via immunoSEQ multiplex PCR; TCRdb's table is partial and in-frame only. The repertoire has tens of thousands of clones, 70% to 90% of them found once; the top ten carry about 20%. The sample in question was peripheral blood, obtained before any cancer treatment. These receptor sequences come from a man aged 35 to 69 with stage I squamous cell lung carcinoma.

The chain carries TRBV28 and TRBJ1-5; D is undetermined. Trimming stripped 8 bases from V and 7 bases from J, with 18 bases between. This CDR3 has 14 amino acids. CDR1 is MDHEN and CDR2 is SYDVKM in the germline V gene. For the CDR3, the DNA is TGTGCCAGCTCCTTAGTGGGGAACGGACAGCCCCAGCATTTT. Translating it yields CASSLVGNGQPQHF.

The V gene is TRBV6-5, the J gene TRBJ2-7; D is unclear. The germline CDR1 and CDR2 sequences are MNHEY and SVGAGI. The CDR3 covers 13 residues. Trimming took 2 bases from V and 5 from J, leaving 10 bases between them. This CDR3 reads CASSYVIADEQYF. For the CDR3, the DNA is TGTGCCAGCAGTTACGTCATCGCCGACGAGCAGTACTTC.

The chain combines TRBV20-1 with TRBJ2-1; D gene unclear. This CDR3 region has 10 residues. Germline lookup yields CDR1 DFQATT and CDR2 SNEGSKA (reference sequence). The V gene lost 7 bases and the J gene lost 8 bases, with 9 bases spanning the gap. The CDR3 DNA is TGCAGTGGGGCCCAGGATGAGCAGTTCTTC. It encodes CSGAQDEQFF.

The rearrangement uses TRBV11-3 and TRBJ2-1; 14 bases agree with TRBD2. V shed 3 bases and J 7 bases; nucleotides not matched to a gene: 8. CDR1 and CDR2 (germline): SGHNT, YENEEA. The CDR3 covers 17 residues. The CDR3 DNA is TGTGCCAGCAGCTTTAGAGGGACTAGCGGGAGAACAAATGAGCAGTTCTTC. Protein product: CASSFRGTSGRTNEQFF.

The chain combines TRBV9 with TRBJ1-2; possibly TRBD1 for D (5 bases). This CDR3 spans 15 amino acids. The V end was cut by 0 bases, the J end by 2 bases, with 11 bases between. Germline lookup yields CDR1 SGDLS and CDR2 YYNGEE. CDR3 DNA: TGTGCCAGCAGCGTAGGAGGGGAAGCGAACTATGGCTACACCTTC. Translation: CASSVGGEANYGYTF. Drawing the rest from reference TRBV9 and TRBJ1-2, the complete variable domain is DSGVTQTPKHLITATGQRVTLRCSPRSGDLSVYWYQQSLDQGLQFLIQYYNGEERAKGNILERFSAQQFPDLHSELNLSSLELGDSALYFCASSVGGEANYGYTFGSGTRLTVV.

The V gene is TRBV7-8, the J gene TRBJ2-7; possibly TRBD1 for D (6 bases). There are 13 residues in the CDR3. Between the trimmed V and J ends, which lost 4 bases and 2 bases, there was a span of 9 bases. From germline, CDR1 is SGHVS and CDR2 FQNEAQ. In DNA form, the CDR3 reads TGTGCCAGCAGCTCGGACAGACCCTACGAGCAGTACTTC. This gives the protein CASSSDRPYEQYF.

The gene calls are TRBV4-3 and TRBJ2-4; no clear D. The CDR3 sequence is 17 residues long. Germline CDR1 reads LGHNA; CDR2 reads YSLEER. Trimming left V 0 bases short and J 1 base short, with 13 bases between. CDR3 DNA sequence: TGCGCCAGCAGCCAAGATTGGGGTAGGCTCGCCAAAAACATTCAGTACTTC. This gives the protein CASSQDWGRLAKNIQYF.

V and J are TRBV19 and TRBJ1-5, with D tentatively TRBD1 (6 bases). The CDR3 has 15 amino acids. Germline assignment: CDR1 LNHDA and CDR2 SQIVND (reference sequence). Between the trimmed V and J ends, which lost 0 bases and 7 bases, there was a span of 13 bases. DNA for the CDR3: TGTGCCAGTAGTATAGATTTCCACAGGGAACAGCCCCAGCATTTT. As protein: CASSIDFHREQPQHF.

The V gene is TRBV11-2, the J gene TRBJ2-5; tentatively, D is TRBD1 (6 bases). The germline V gene encodes CDR1 SGHAT and CDR2 FQNNGV. V dropped 4 bases and J dropped 1 base, with 10 bases sitting between them. The CDR3 has 14 amino acids. The CDR3 DNA reads as TGTGCCAGCAGCTCCCGGGACACCCAAGAGACCCAGTACTTC. It is translated as CASSSRDTQETQYF.

The CDR3: CASSLGFYEQYF. In nucleotides, the CDR3 is TGTGCCAGCAGCTTAGGGTTCTACGAGCAGTACTTC. The chain has TRBV7-2 and TRBJ2-7; D not resolved. In germline, CDR1 is SGHTA, CDR2 FQGNSA. The V end lost 1 base, the J end lost 3 bases, and 4 bases lay between the germline ends. This CDR3 is built from 12 residues.

The chain couples TRBV4-3 to TRBJ2-7; perhaps D is TRBD1 or TRBD2 (5 bases each). Germline assignment: CDR1 LGHNA and CDR2 YSLEER. CDR3 length: 16 residues. V lost 0 bases and J lost 3, with 15 bases in between. This CDR3 is CASSQDMFGGNYEQYF. CDR3 in DNA: TGCGCCAGCAGCCAAGATATGTTTGGGGGAAACTACGAGCAGTACTTC.

The genes are TRBV28 and TRBJ2-7, with D maybe TRBD1 (5 bases). CDR1 and CDR2 (germline): MDHEN, SYDVKM. Trimming left V 2 bases short and J 5 bases short, with 16 bases between. The CDR3 loop spans 15 amino acids. CDR3 sequence (DNA): TGTGCCAGCAGTTTAGGTCGGCAGGGCAGGGACGAGCAGTACTTC. Translating gives CASSLGRQGRDEQYF.